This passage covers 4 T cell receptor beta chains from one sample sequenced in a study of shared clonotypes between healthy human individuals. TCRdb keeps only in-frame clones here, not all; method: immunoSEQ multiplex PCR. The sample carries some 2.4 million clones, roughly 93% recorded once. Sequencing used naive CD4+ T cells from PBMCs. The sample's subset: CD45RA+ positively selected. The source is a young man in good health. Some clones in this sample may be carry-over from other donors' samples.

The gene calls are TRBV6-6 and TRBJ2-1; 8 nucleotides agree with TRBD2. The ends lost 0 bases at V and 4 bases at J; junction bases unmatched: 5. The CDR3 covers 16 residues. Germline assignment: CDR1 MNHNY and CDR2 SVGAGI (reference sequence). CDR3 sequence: CASSYSSGGGYNEQFF. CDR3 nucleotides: TGTGCCAGCAGTTACTCGTCGGGAGGGGGATACAATGAGCAGTTCTTC.

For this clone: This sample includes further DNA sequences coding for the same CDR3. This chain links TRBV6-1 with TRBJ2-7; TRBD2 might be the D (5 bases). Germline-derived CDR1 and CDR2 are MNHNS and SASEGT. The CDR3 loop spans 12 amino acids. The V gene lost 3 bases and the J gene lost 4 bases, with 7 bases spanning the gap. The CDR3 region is CASSERGYEQYF. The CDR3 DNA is TGTGCCAGCAGTGAGAGAGGGTACGAGCAGTACTTC.

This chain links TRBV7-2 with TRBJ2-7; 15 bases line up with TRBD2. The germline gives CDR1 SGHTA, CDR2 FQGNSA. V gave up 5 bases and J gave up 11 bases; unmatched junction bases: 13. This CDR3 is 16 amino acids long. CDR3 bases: TGTGCCAGCAGCACGGGACTAGCGGGAGGCCACAAGTCGGAGTACTTC. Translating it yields CASSTGLAGGHKSEYF.

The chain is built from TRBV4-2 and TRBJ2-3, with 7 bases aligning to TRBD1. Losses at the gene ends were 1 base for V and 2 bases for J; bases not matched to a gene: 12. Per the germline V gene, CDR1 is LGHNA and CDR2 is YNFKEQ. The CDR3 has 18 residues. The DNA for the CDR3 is TGTGCCAGCAGCCAAGGGGCTCTAGGGGGCCCCAACACAGATACGCAGTATTTT. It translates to CASSQGALGGPNTDTQYF.